These 2 T cell receptor beta chains share one sample of origin, sequenced in a study of cytomegalovirus exposure and HLA in healthy donors. Researchers ran the PCR with 60 Vbeta and 13 Jbeta primers. The method was immunoSEQ multiplex PCR; TCRdb's version includes in-frame clones alone and lacks a portion of them. This sample carries about 98,000 clones, under 85% of them seen once, and the ten largest clones take over 9.5%. Sequencing was done on a sample of PBMCs. The source of these receptors is a man between 18 and 29 years old in good health and CMV-seropositive.

This clone was seen more than once but under ten times. The V and J genes are TRBV19 and TRBJ1-1; 7 nucleotides line up with TRBD1. J was trimmed by 5 bases and V by 3 bases; bases with no gene match: 3. The CDR3 is 13 amino acids. Looked up from germline, CDR1 is LNHDA and CDR2 is SQIVND (reference sequence). As DNA, the CDR3 is TGTGCCAGTAGTATCTCACAGGGGACTGAAGCTTTCTTT. Its protein is CASSISQGTEAFF.

The chain combines TRBV9 with TRBJ2-3; 12 positions agree with TRBD1. CDR3 length equals 16 residues. V dropped 0 bases and J dropped 4; count of bases not matched to a gene: 3. Germline loops: CDR1 SGDLS, CDR2 YYNGEE. Here the CDR3 reads CASSVEGQGASDTQYF. CDR3 bases: TGTGCCAGCAGCGTAGAGGGACAGGGGGCCTCAGATACGCAGTATTTT.